Listed below are T cell receptor beta chains from one sample, sequenced in a study of T cell responses to AZD1222 COVID-19 vaccine. The data were produced by immunoSEQ multiplex PCR, yet TCRdb's version contains in-frame clones alone and is incomplete. The sample lists 120,000 to 150,000 clones, approximately 91% seen once, with roughly 2% in the top ten. The sample here was peripheral blood, taken 28 days after the second AZD1222 dose. These receptors were obtained from an adult who received the AZD1222 COVID-19 vaccine. Each CDR3 is given with its conserved first and last residue. A D gene is named only where the DNA matches it firmly. A row's size may be missing; if present it is once, few, many or a size class.

v_gene,j_gene,d_gene,abundance,CDR3aa,CDR3nt
TRBV7-9,TRBJ2-6,NA,once,CASSSLGHSGANVLTF,TGTGCCAGCAGCTCCCTCGGGCACTCTGGGGCCAACGTCCTGACTTTC
TRBV6-5,TRBJ2-2,NA,NA,CASSYSPRAGELFF,TGTGCCAGCAGTTACTCGCCTAGAGCCGGGGAGCTGTTTTTT
TRBV5-4,TRBJ2-2,TRBD1,NA,CASSQGQAGTGELFF,TGTGCCAGCAGCCAGGGACAGGCCGGCACCGGGGAGCTGTTTTTT
TRBV27,TRBJ1-6,NA,once,CASSYRQNYNSPLHF,TGTGCCAGCAGTTATCGACAGAATTATAATTCACCCCTCCACTTT
TRBV18,TRBJ2-5,NA,once,CASSPGGGETQYF,TGTGCCAGCTCACCCGGGGGTGGAGAGACCCAGTACTTC
TRBV18,TRBJ1-1,NA,NA,CASSPQAGVNTEAFF,TGTGCCAGCTCACCACAAGCAGGGGTGAACACTGAAGCTTTCTTT
TRBV6-5,TRBJ1-1,NA,NA,CASSYGEGTEAFF,TGTGCCAGCAGTTACGGGGAAGGCACTGAAGCTTTCTTT
TRBV11-1,TRBJ1-2,NA,NA,CASSRLDGRGYTF,TGTGCCAGCAGCCGTTTGGACGGACGTGGCTACACCTTC
TRBV28,TRBJ2-7,TRBD1,NA,CASIPGGARGSYEQYF,TGTGCCAGCATCCCAGGGGGAGCTAGGGGATCCTACGAGCAGTACTTC
TRBV28,TRBJ2-7,TRBD1,NA,CASSLTGPPYEQYF,TGTGCCAGCAGTTTGACAGGGCCTCCCTACGAGCAGTACTTC
TRBV6-5,TRBJ1-1,NA,NA,CACTRGRSTEAFF,TGTGCCTGCACCAGGGGTAGGAGCACTGAAGCTTTCTTT
TRBV9,TRBJ1-6,TRBD1,NA,CASSVAPTGSNSPLHF,TGTGCCAGCAGCGTAGCCCCGACAGGGAGTAATTCACCCCTCCACTTT
TRBV7-8,TRBJ1-6,NA,NA,CASSFSGTNYNSPLHF,TGTGCCAGCAGCTTCTCCGGGACAAACTATAATTCACCCCTCCACTTT
TRBV5-1,TRBJ2-7,TRBD2,NA,CASSLASLAGDEQYF,TGCGCCAGCAGCTTGGCCTCACTAGCGGGAGACGAGCAGTACTTC
TRBV6-5,TRBJ2-7,TRBD2,NA,CASRGSGISYEQYF,TGTGCCAGCAGGGGGAGCGGGATCTCCTACGAGCAGTACTTC
TRBV5-1,TRBJ1-1,NA,NA,CANDRPVDPNTEAFF,TGCGCCAACGACAGGCCCGTGGACCCGAACACTGAAGCTTTCTTT
TRBV6-1,TRBJ1-1,NA,NA,CASSEVVIGNTEAFF,TGTGCCAGCAGTGAAGTCGTTATAGGGAACACTGAAGCTTTCTTT
TRBV3-1/TRBV3-2,TRBJ1-2,NA,NA,CASSPPNTNYGYTF,TGTGCCAGCAGCCCCCCGAATACGAACTATGGCTACACCTTC
TRBV16,TRBJ1-1,NA,once,CASSLRTNTEAFF,TGTGCCAGCAGCCTGCGGACGAACACTGAAGCTTTCTTT
TRBV7-9,TRBJ2-7,TRBD1,NA,CASSSSWTGKQYF,TGTGCCAGCAGCTCCTCCTGGACAGGGAAGCAGTACTTC
TRBV11-2,TRBJ2-2,NA,NA,CASSPARGTTGELFF,TGTGCCAGCAGCCCCGCCCGGGGGACCACCGGGGAGCTGTTTTTT
TRBV14,TRBJ1-1,NA,NA,CASSQDGLGGTEAFF,TGTGCCAGCAGCCAGGATGGGCTCGGAGGCACTGAAGCTTTCTTT
TRBV29-1,TRBJ1-5,NA,few,CSVSQGLLGNQPQHF,TGCAGCGTTTCCCAGGGGCTGTTGGGCAATCAGCCCCAGCATTTT
TRBV19,TRBJ1-5,NA,NA,CASTDTVGNNQPQHF,TGTGCCAGTACCGACACAGTGGGGAACAATCAGCCCCAGCATTTT
TRBV6-1,TRBJ1-3,TRBD1,once,CASSGRDRASGNTIYF,TGTGCCAGCAGTGGCCGGGACAGGGCGTCTGGAAACACCATATATTTT
TRBV6-6,TRBJ2-7,NA,NA,CASSYPPGGGTYEQYF,TGTGCCAGCAGTTACCCCCCTGGGGGCGGAACCTACGAGCAGTACTTC
TRBV27,TRBJ1-2,NA,NA,CASSQTGGYIYGYTF,TGTGCCAGCAGTCAGACAGGCGGGTATATCTATGGCTACACCTTC
TRBV29-1,TRBJ1-2,NA,NA,CSVENVGFNTF,TGCAGCGTTGAGAATGTAGGGTTTAACACCTTC
TRBV7-2,TRBJ2-6,NA,NA,CASSFGASYSGANVLTF,TGTGCCAGCAGCTTCGGCGCTAGTTACTCTGGGGCCAACGTCCTGACTTTC
TRBV7-9,TRBJ2-7,NA,once,CASSLVGHQYEQYF,TGTGCCAGCAGCTTAGTGGGACACCAGTACGAGCAGTACTTC
TRBV24-1,TRBJ1-2,NA,NA,CATSRGGVGLNGYTF,TGTGCCACCAGTCGGGGGGGGGTTGGTTTAAATGGCTACACCTTC
TRBV19,TRBJ1-1,TRBD1,NA,CASSDREDTEAFF,TGTGCCAGTAGCGACAGGGAGGACACTGAAGCTTTCTTT
TRBV7-9,TRBJ1-1,NA,few,CASSTGHPGGTEAFF,TGTGCCAGCAGCACGGGTCACCCTGGGGGCACTGAAGCTTTCTTT
TRBV7-2,TRBJ1-4,NA,NA,CASSPRGANEKLFF,TGTGCCAGCAGCCCGAGGGGTGCTAATGAAAAACTGTTTTTT
TRBV4-1,TRBJ1-1,NA,NA,CASSQWRNERANTEAFF,TGCGCCAGCAGCCAGTGGAGAAATGAAAGGGCGAACACTGAAGCTTTCTTT
TRBV2,TRBJ2-1,TRBD2,NA,CASSDGGTYNEQFF,TGTGCCAGCAGTGACGGGGGGACTTACAATGAGCAGTTCTTC
TRBV5-6,TRBJ1-4,NA,NA,CASSLLQEEKLFF,TGTGCCAGCAGCTTGCTACAGGAGGAAAAACTGTTTTTT
TRBV28,TRBJ2-7,NA,NA,CASRGPWGKPEQYF,TGTGCCAGCAGGGGTCCCTGGGGCAAGCCCGAGCAGTACTTC
TRBV6-5,TRBJ1-1,NA,NA,CASSYLGKTEAFF,TGTGCCAGCAGTTACTTGGGGAAGACTGAAGCTTTCTTT
TRBV5-1,TRBJ2-6,NA,NA,CASSLRADGANVLTF,TGCGCCAGCAGCTTGAGGGCAGATGGGGCCAACGTCCTGACTTTC
TRBV18,TRBJ1-5,NA,NA,CASSPGTGQPQHF,TGTGCCAGCTCACCAGGGACGGGTCAGCCCCAGCATTTT
TRBV3-1/TRBV3-2,TRBJ1-2,NA,NA,CASSRDGASYGYTF,TGTGCCAGCAGCCGGGACGGGGCTTCCTATGGCTACACCTTC
TRBV5-1,TRBJ2-2,TRBD1,NA,CASSGDRIATGELFF,TGCGCCAGCAGCGGGGACAGAATCGCCACCGGGGAGCTGTTTTTT
TRBV7-3,TRBJ1-1,NA,NA,CASSPSHQGFSTEAFF,TGTGCCAGCAGCCCTTCTCATCAGGGATTCAGCACTGAAGCTTTCTTT
TRBV27,TRBJ1-5,TRBD1,NA,CASSSGQGYNQPQHF,TGTGCCAGCAGTTCAGGACAGGGTTACAATCAGCCCCAGCATTTT
TRBV12-3/TRBV12-4,TRBJ1-2,NA,NA,CASSPRASREYTF,TGTGCCAGCAGTCCTCGGGCCTCTAGGGAATACACCTTC
TRBV19,TRBJ2-3,TRBD1,NA,CASSMRDRDGDTQYF,TGTGCCAGTAGTATGAGGGACAGGGATGGGGATACGCAGTATTTT
TRBV27,TRBJ2-6,NA,NA,CASSFSPGANVLTF,TGTGCCAGCAGTTTCTCTCCCGGGGCCAACGTCCTGACTTTC
TRBV2,TRBJ1-1,NA,NA,CASSEPGSLTEAFF,TGTGCCAGCAGTGAACCGGGGAGCTTGACAGAAGCTTTCTTT
TRBV11-3,TRBJ2-3,TRBD1,once,CASSPGDSPTDTQYF,TGTGCCAGCAGCCCAGGGGACAGCCCGACAGATACGCAGTATTTT
TRBV2,TRBJ2-1,NA,NA,CASTLDSSYNEQFF,TGTGCCAGCACCCTGGACAGCTCCTACAATGAGCAGTTCTTC
TRBV4-2,TRBJ2-3,TRBD1,NA,CASSYRDSDPSTDTQYF,TGTGCCAGCAGCTACCGGGACAGTGACCCTAGCACAGATACGCAGTATTTT
TRBV4-1,TRBJ1-5,NA,NA,CASSLKGGAGSYQPQHF,TGCGCCAGCAGCCTAAAAGGGGGGGCCGGATCGTATCAGCCCCAGCATTTT